The 5 T cell receptor beta chains below all came from one sample that was sequenced in a study of T cell responses to AZD1222 COVID-19 vaccine. Sequenced by immunoSEQ multiplex PCR; TCRdb stores in-frame clones only, minus some. Here the sample spans around 99,000 clones, 85% to 95% being singletons. The sample was peripheral blood, taken 28 days after the second AZD1222 dose. These receptors came from an adult who received the AZD1222 COVID-19 vaccine.

The rearrangement uses TRBV18 and TRBJ1-5; D is ambiguous. V lost 0 bases and J lost 0, with 6 bases in between. Germline values: CDR1 KGHSH, CDR2 LQKENI. CDR3 size: 15 residues. The CDR3 here is CASSPPEGSNQPQHF. DNA for the CDR3: TGTGCCAGCTCACCACCGGAGGGTAGCAATCAGCCCCAGCATTTT.

The chain recombines TRBV18 with TRBJ2-3, with D hard to call. In germline, CDR1 is KGHSH, CDR2 LQKENI. V was trimmed by 3 bases and J by 0 bases, leaving 10 bases between them. There are 15 residues in the CDR3. CDR3 sequence: CASSPARKSTDTQYF. CDR3 in DNA: TGTGCCAGCTCACCGGCCAGAAAGAGCACAGATACGCAGTATTTT.

The chain links TRBV19 to TRBJ2-3; no definite D call. Trimming took off 3 bases at V and 6 bases at J, with 13 bases between the two ends. The CDR3 has 14 residues. Germline V lookup: CDR1 LNHDA, CDR2 SQIVND (reference sequence). CDR3 DNA sequence: TGTGCCAGTAGTATGAATCGGTGGTGGGATACGCAGTATTTT. Protein sequence: CASSMNRWWDTQYF. The entire variable domain, with the rest obtained from reference TRBV19 and TRBJ2-3, is as follows: DGGITQSPKYLFRKEGQNVTLSCEQNLNHDAMYWYRQDPGQGLRLIYYSQIVNDFQKGDIAEGYSVSREKKESFPLTVTSAQKNPTAFYLCASSMNRWWDTQYFGPGTRLTVL.

The rearrangement uses TRBV2 and TRBJ2-1; TRBD2 matches 7 bases. Germline CDR1 and CDR2: SNHLY and FYNNEI. The length of the CDR3 is 15 residues. V shed 3 bases and J 1 base; nucleotides not matched to a gene: 3. CDR3 nucleotides: TGTGCCAGCAGTGACCTAGCGGAGTCCTACAATGAGCAGTTCTTC. Its protein is CASSDLAESYNEQFF.

The chain joins TRBV9 to TRBJ1-3, with D possibly being TRBD1 (5 bases). The CDR3 length is 14 residues. Germline V gene lookup returns CDR1 SGDLS and CDR2 YYNGEE. V lost 4 bases and J 2 bases, leaving 10 bases between the germline ends. CDR3 amino acids: CASSIGVPGNTIYF. In nucleotides, the CDR3 is TGTGCCAGCAGCATAGGGGTCCCTGGAAACACCATATATTTT.